These 20 T cell receptor beta chains were all obtained from the same sample, sequenced in a study of T cells in Graves' hyperthyroidism and ophthalmopathy. RNA transcripts served as the template for amplifying TCR beta CDR3 regions. The primer set for the first-round RT-PCR of the TCR CDR3 was HTBI. TCRdb processed the multiplex PCR reads anew with MiXCR; each CDR3 protein has one entry. The data contain fewer than 650,000 distinct CDR3 sequences, approximately 14% of them singletons. Sequencing was performed on blood. The receptors derive from a woman aged 40 to 55 with Graves' hyperthyroidism.

This clonotype occurred a few times. The rearrangement uses TRBV29-1 and TRBJ2-3, with no clear D. The CDR3 has 13 residues. Trimming took off 4 bases at V and 4 bases at J, with 12 bases between the two ends. Germline CDR1 reads SQVTM; CDR2 reads ANQGSEA. The CDR3 spells CSVVVHSADTQYF. The CDR3, as DNA: TGCAGCGTTGTTGTCCATTCGGCAGATACGCAGTATTTT.

This clonotype was observed a handful of times. The rearrangement uses TRBV6-1 and TRBJ1-5; a possible D gene is TRBD1 (5 bases). The V end was cut by 5 bases, the J end by 0 bases, with 11 bases between. Germline lookup yields CDR1 MNHNS and CDR2 SASEGT. CDR3 length equals 15 residues. CDR3 residues: CASSSDRNSNQPQHF. DNA for the CDR3: TGTGCCAGCAGTTCTGACAGAAATAGCAATCAGCCCCAGCATTTT.

This clonotype was observed many times. The J gene is TRBJ2-1, the V gene TRBV12-3 or TRBV12-4, with D perhaps TRBD1 (5 bases). Trimming shortened V by 3 bases and J by 9 bases, and 12 bases separated the two germline ends. This CDR3 is 13 amino acids long. CDR3 sequence (DNA): TGTGCCAGCAGTTTTGCAGGGTCGGGTGAGCAGTTCTTC. Protein sequence: CASSFAGSGEQFF.

The chain is built from TRBV3-1 and TRBJ2-3, with TRBD2 matching 7 bases. CDR1 is LGHDT and CDR2 is YNNKEL in the germline V gene (reference sequence). The CDR3 is 16 residues long. The ends lost 8 bases at V and 1 base at J; junction bases unmatched: 12. Here the CDR3 reads CASEPLAGLGTDTQYF. The CDR3 nucleotides read TGTGCCAGCGAACCATTAGCGGGTTTAGGCACAGATACGCAGTATTTT.

This clonotype was counted only a few times. This chain links TRBV9 with TRBJ2-1; TRBD1 might be the D (5 bases). The V end was cut by 3 bases, the J end by 9 bases, with 13 bases between. CDR1 is SGDLS and CDR2 is YYNGEE in the germline V gene. This CDR3 contains 13 residues. The CDR3 spells CASSDRNRGEQFF. The CDR3 nucleotides are TGTGCCAGCAGCGACCGTAATAGGGGTGAGCAGTTCTTC.

This clonotype was detected many times. The rearrangement uses TRBV6-1 and TRBJ2-7; D remains ambiguous. The germline CDR1 and CDR2 sequences are MNHNS and SASEGT. This CDR3 region has 14 residues. V lost 4 bases to trimming and J lost 6 bases, with 16 bases between them. CDR3 region: CASSVGRTPPEQYF. The DNA for the CDR3 is TGTGCCAGCAGTGTGGGCAGGACGCCCCCCGAGCAGTACTTC.

V and J are TRBV3-1 and TRBJ2-2, with 9 bases matching TRBD2. V lost 0 bases to trimming and J lost 4 bases; unmatched junction nucleotides: 9. The CDR3 extends over 18 amino acids. CDR1 LGHDT and CDR2 YNNKEL come from the germline V gene (reference sequence). The CDR3 DNA follows: TGTGCCAGCAGCCAAGATCTGGCGGGAGGGCCGATCACCGGGGAGCTGTTTTTT. The encoded protein is CASSQDLAGGPITGELFF.

This clonotype occurred many times. This chain links TRBV29-1 with TRBJ1-1, with D perhaps TRBD1 (5 bases). Germline CDR1 is SQVTM and CDR2 is ANQGSEA. The germline V and J ends were trimmed by 6 bases and 0 bases, with 11 bases remaining between them. This CDR3 spans 13 amino acids. The CDR3 region is CSVEGRLNTEAFF. In DNA, the CDR3 is TGCAGCGTAGAGGGACGTCTGAACACTGAAGCTTTCTTT. Full variable domain (missing parts from reference TRBV29-1 and TRBJ1-1): SAVISQKPSRDICQRGTSLTIQCQVDSQVTMMFWYRQQPGQSLTLIATANQGSEATYESGFVIDKFPISRPNLTFSTLTVSNMSPEDSSIYLCSVEGRLNTEAFFGQGTRLTVV.

The chain joins TRBV14 to TRBJ1-1, with TRBD1 as a possible D gene (5 bases). CDR1 SGHDN and CDR2 FVKESK come from the germline V gene. Trimming removed 2 bases from V and 5 bases from J, with 15 bases in between. This CDR3 has 15 amino acids. The CDR3 protein is CASSQFQGHGTEAFF. The CDR3 coding sequence is TGTGCCAGCAGCCAATTTCAGGGCCACGGGACTGAAGCTTTCTTT.

This clonotype was detected a few times. V and J are TRBV10-3 and TRBJ2-1; TRBD2 agrees at 12 bases. Per the germline V gene, CDR1 is ENHRY and CDR2 is SYGVKD. Germline trimming cut 4 bases from V and 5 bases from J; bases unmatched to any gene: 6. The CDR3 totals 16 residues. The CDR3 protein is CAISGRGLAGNNEQFF. The DNA for the CDR3 is TGTGCCATCAGTGGACGAGGACTAGCGGGAAACAATGAGCAGTTCTTC.

This clonotype was counted only a few times. This chain connects TRBV28 to TRBJ1-1; D call uncertain. V lost 6 bases, J lost 11 bases, and 16 bases lay in between. The CDR3 extends over 12 amino acids. In germline, CDR1 is MDHEN, CDR2 SYDVKM. The CDR3, as DNA: TGTGCCAGCAGAGACCCGGATCTTGGGGCTTTCTTT. It yields the protein CASRDPDLGAFF.

This clonotype was counted many times. V usage is TRBV12-3 or TRBV12-4 and J usage is TRBJ2-1; the D is unclear. With 6 bases removed from V and 8 bases from J, the gap between germline ends came to 23 bases. The CDR3 spans 16 residues. In DNA, the CDR3 is TGTGCCAGCAGCCAAATGGACGTATCGAATCACGATGAGCAGTTCTTC. This gives the protein CASSQMDVSNHDEQFF.

This clonotype occurred a few times. This rearrangement joins TRBV29-1 to TRBJ1-1; D possibly corresponds to TRBD1 (6 bases). Trimming stripped 4 bases from V and 4 bases from J, with 10 bases between. Germline CDR1 SQVTM, CDR2 ANQGSEA. The CDR3 has 12 amino acids. DNA for the CDR3: TGCAGCGTTGGGGGGGCAGCCACTGAAGCTTTCTTT. Residues: CSVGGAATEAFF.

This clonotype showed up many times. The CDR3 coding sequence is TGTGCCAGCAGGGCCCTACTCTACGAGCAGTACTTC. This encodes CASRALLYEQYF. This sequence joins TRBV2 and TRBJ2-7; D remains ambiguous. Germline V gene data show CDR1 as SNHLY and CDR2 as FYNNEI. Trimming removed 6 bases at V and 3 bases at J, with 9 bases between. The CDR3 extends over 12 amino acids.

The CDR3 DNA reads TGCGCCAGCAGCGACAAAAAGAACACTGAAGCTTTCTTT. Amino acid sequence: CASSDKKNTEAFF. This chain connects TRBV10-2 to TRBJ1-1, with D unresolved. Germline values: CDR1 WSHSY, CDR2 SAAADI. The CDR3 runs 13 residues. V gave up 6 bases and J gave up 1 base, with 9 bases separating them.

In its sample, this clonotype was seen many times. The chain joins TRBV5-1 to TRBJ2-1, with 9 positions matching TRBD1. CDR1 and CDR2 from the germline V gene are SGHRS and YFSETQ. V trimming: 4 bases; J trimming: 6 bases; junction bases outside the gene matches: 5. This CDR3 has 14 residues. The CDR3 bases are TGCGCCAGCAGCACCCAGACAGGGGGCAATGAGCAGTTCTTC. Translation: CASSTQTGGNEQFF.

Concerning this clonotype: One end of the junction varies from germline; a read error may be responsible. The chain employs TRBV27 and TRBJ1-1, with 7 bases identical to TRBD1. Germline values: CDR1 MNHEY, CDR2 SMNVEV (reference sequence). The CDR3 totals 15 residues. Written as DNA, the CDR3 is TGTGCCAGCGGTTTAAGGAGGGGGCGGAACACTGAAGCTTTCTTT. Its translation: CASGLRRGRNTEAFF.

V is TRBV7-2 and J is TRBJ1-3; maybe TRBD1 (5 bases). Germline CDR1 is SGHTA and CDR2 is FQGNSA. This CDR3 has 15 residues. The V and J ends lost 5 bases and 0 bases respectively, with 11 bases between them. The CDR3 nucleotides read TGTGCCAGCAGCACCCGGGACTCCTCTGGAAACACCATATATTTT. Its translation: CASSTRDSSGNTIYF.

This clonotype has at least ten counts. This chain joins TRBV7-3 and TRBJ2-1; a weak D match, TRBD1 (5 bases). This CDR3 region has 15 residues. V lost 2 bases and J 2 bases, leaving 10 bases between the germline ends. CDR1 SGHTA and CDR2 FQGTGA come from the germline V gene. The CDR3 here is CASSLGQGTYNEQFF. The CDR3 nucleotides read TGTGCCAGCAGCTTAGGCCAGGGTACCTACAATGAGCAGTTCTTC.

This clonotype was detected ten times or more. The rearrangement uses TRBV28 and TRBJ2-1; 13 nucleotides match TRBD2. Trimming cost V 6 bases and J 6 bases; bases outside gene matches: 5. CDR1 is MDHEN and CDR2 is SYDVKM in the germline V gene. The CDR3 extends over 15 amino acids. Written as DNA, the CDR3 is TGTGCCAGCAGGATGACTAGCGGGAGGAGCAATGAGCAGTTCTTC. Its translation is CASRMTSGRSNEQFF.